Below are 4 T cell receptor beta chains sequenced from a single sample in a study of T cell changes during pregnancy in multiple sclerosis (dated by TCRdb to between 2018 and 2021). The protocol used for the library was the immunoSEQ multiplex PCR assay. Held by TCRdb, this immuneACCESS table contains in-frame sequences only and omits some clones. Under half of the omission traces to an unresolved V gene where checked; the cause of the rest is unknown. Here the sample has roughly 80,000 clones; just over 90% occur a single time. The top ten clonotypes cover 2.5% to 3% of the sample. The sequences come from peripheral blood, collected before pregnancy. The receptors were gathered from a female donor with multiple sclerosis, enrolled in a pregnancy study.

The rearrangement links TRBV30 to TRBJ2-7, with TRBD2 matching 12 bases. Germline V lookup: CDR1 GTSNPN, CDR2 SVGIG (reference sequence). Trimming removed 0 bases from V and 5 bases from J; junction bases left unmatched: 17. This CDR3 has 19 residues. The CDR3 region is CAWSVHPATSGRPRHEQYF. The CDR3 region has the DNA TGTGCCTGGAGTGTACACCCGGCTACTAGCGGGAGGCCCCGACACGAGCAGTACTTC. Filled out from reference TRBV30 and TRBJ2-7, the complete variable domain reads SQTIHQWPATLVQPVGSPLSLECTVEGTSNPNLYWYRQAAGRGLQLLFYSVGIGQISSEVPQNLSASRPQDRQFILSSKKLLLSDSGFYLCAWSVHPATSGRPRHEQYFGPGTRLTVT.

V usage is TRBV5-1 and J usage is TRBJ2-7; no reliable D call. The germline V gene encodes CDR1 SGHRS and CDR2 YFSETQ. The V gene lost 4 bases and the J gene lost 2 bases, with 10 bases spanning the gap. CDR3 length equals 13 residues. DNA for the CDR3: TGCGCCAGCAGCACCGACTCCCCCTACGAGCAGTACTTC. Translating it yields CASSTDSPYEQYF.

As DNA, the CDR3 is TGCGCCAGCAGCTTAGAGGGGGTTGGGGCCAACGTCCTGACTTTC. Protein product: CASSLEGVGANVLTF. The rearrangement links TRBV5-1 to TRBJ2-6; D might be TRBD1 (6 bases). CDR3 length: 15 residues. Germline-derived CDR1 and CDR2 are SGHRS and YFSETQ. V lost 2 bases and J 3 bases, leaving 9 bases between the germline ends. The variable domain in full, completed from reference TRBV5-1 and TRBJ2-6, reads KAGVTQTPRYLIKTRGQQVTLSCSPISGHRSVSWYQQTPGQGLQFLFEYFSETQRNKGNFPGRFSGRQFSNSRSEMNVSTLELGDSALYLCASSLEGVGANVLTFGAGSRLTVL.

The chain recombines TRBV4-1 with TRBJ2-4; a possible D gene is TRBD2 (6 bases). Trimming removed 4 bases from V and 5 bases from J, with 18 bases in between. Per germline, CDR1 MGHRA and CDR2 YSYEKL. The CDR3 is 16 amino acids. The CDR3 DNA sequence: TGCGCCAGCAGCCCGGGCCCCGGAGGGGACCAAAACATTCAGTACTTC. Encoded protein: CASSPGPGGDQNIQYF.